The clone carrying this T cell receptor (beta chain) occurred a few times. Its antigen remains unidentified. These data come from a study of blood T cells in healthy people across ages. The study's findings and limits: More naive CD4+ cells and higher diversity marked long-lived donors relative to aged donors.

CDR1 and CDR2 (germline): KGHDR, SFDVKD. Trimming cost V 3 bases and J 6 bases, with 23 bases left between them. The CDR3 totals 17 residues. With a J-beta primer mix and a sample-barcoded 5' primer, a second PCR ran roughly 6 to 12 cycles. One entry per CDR3 protein, called by TCRdb with MiXCR from the 5' RACE reads. The sample lists 1.5 million to 2 million distinct CDR3 sequences; roughly 27% were seen once. The sample consisted of blood. The receptor's source is a woman aged 25 to 45 in good health. The gene calls are TRBV24-1 and TRBJ2-7, with D perhaps matching TRBD1 or TRBD2 (5 bases each). In DNA form, the CDR3 reads TGTGCCACCAGTGATCCCCCCCGTGGGACGTCAAGAGGCGAGCAGTACTTC. It encodes CATSDPPRGTSRGEQYF.